This TCR beta chain was retrieved from a study of CD8+CD57+ T cells in acquired aplastic anemia. Study information: Sorted CD4+ plus CD8+ cells gave DNA averaging approximately 2.9 ug.

Patients who underwent sequencing had shown CD8+CD57+ cell expansion by flow cytometry. At blood sampling, none of the patients had yet received therapy. The sample holds many counts of this clonotype. What it binds is not known. Per germline, CDR1 SGDLS and CDR2 YYNGEE. The CDR3 sequence is 17 residues long. Trimming cost V 0 bases and J 1 base; bases outside gene matches: 5. Genomic DNA served as template for TCR beta VDJ and CDR3 profiling. From the reads, TCRdb called clonotypes with MiXCR, one entry per CDR3 protein. The sample has around 430,000 distinct CDR3 sequences, around 30% seen once. Findings of the study overall: CD8+ Simpson's diversity showed no significant patient-control difference. The study identified twenty-nine CD8+ CDR3 sequences shared by patients and controls.

The TCR originated in a human donor with aplastic anemia. The sequencing sample was made of sorted CD4+, CD8+, or CD8+CD57+ T cells (not recorded which) from PBMCs. The chain couples TRBV9 to TRBJ2-1; 9 bases align to TRBD2. The CDR3 reads CASSVVAGAGSYNEQFF. CDR3 in DNA: TGTGCCAGCAGCGTAGTAGCGGGAGCTGGATCCTACAATGAGCAGTTCTTC.